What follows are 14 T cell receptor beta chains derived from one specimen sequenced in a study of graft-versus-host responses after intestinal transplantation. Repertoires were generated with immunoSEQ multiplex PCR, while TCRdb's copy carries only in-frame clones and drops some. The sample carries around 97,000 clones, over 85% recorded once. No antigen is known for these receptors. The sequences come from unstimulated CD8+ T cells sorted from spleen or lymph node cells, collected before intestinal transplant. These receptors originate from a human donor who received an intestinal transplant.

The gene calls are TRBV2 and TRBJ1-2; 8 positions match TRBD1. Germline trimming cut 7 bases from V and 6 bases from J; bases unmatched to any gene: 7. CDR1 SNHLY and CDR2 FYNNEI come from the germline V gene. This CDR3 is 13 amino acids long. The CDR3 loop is CASIDQGAHGYTF. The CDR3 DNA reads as TGTGCCAGCATTGATCAGGGGGCGCATGGCTACACCTTC.

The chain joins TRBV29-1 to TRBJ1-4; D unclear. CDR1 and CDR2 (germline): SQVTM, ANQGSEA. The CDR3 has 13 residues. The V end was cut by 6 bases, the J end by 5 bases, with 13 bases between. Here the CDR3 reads CSVLDGGNEKLFF. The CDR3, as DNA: TGCAGCGTCCTGGACGGAGGAAATGAAAAACTGTTTTTT.

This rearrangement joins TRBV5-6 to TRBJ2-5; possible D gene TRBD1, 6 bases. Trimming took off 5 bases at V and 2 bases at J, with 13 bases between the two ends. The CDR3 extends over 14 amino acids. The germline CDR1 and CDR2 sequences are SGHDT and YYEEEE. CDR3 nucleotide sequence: TGTGCCAGCAGTTCCGGGACAATACAAGAGACCCAGTACTTC. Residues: CASSSGTIQETQYF.

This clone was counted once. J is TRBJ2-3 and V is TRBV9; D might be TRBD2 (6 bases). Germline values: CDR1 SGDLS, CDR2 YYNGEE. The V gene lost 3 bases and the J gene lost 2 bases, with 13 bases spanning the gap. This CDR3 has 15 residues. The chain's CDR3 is CASSESGPVTDTQYF. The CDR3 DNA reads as TGTGCCAGCAGCGAGAGCGGGCCGGTCACAGATACGCAGTATTTT.

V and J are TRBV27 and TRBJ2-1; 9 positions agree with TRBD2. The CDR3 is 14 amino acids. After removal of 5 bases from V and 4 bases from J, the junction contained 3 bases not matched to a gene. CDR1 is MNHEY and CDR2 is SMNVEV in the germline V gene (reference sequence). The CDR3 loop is CASSSGGPYNEQFF. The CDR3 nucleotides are TGTGCCAGCAGTAGCGGGGGGCCGTACAATGAGCAGTTCTTC.

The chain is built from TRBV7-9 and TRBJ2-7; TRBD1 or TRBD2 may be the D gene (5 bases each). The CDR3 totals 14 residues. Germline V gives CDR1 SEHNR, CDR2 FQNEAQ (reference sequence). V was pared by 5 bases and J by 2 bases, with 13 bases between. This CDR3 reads CASSTFRDPYEQYF. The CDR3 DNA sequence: TGTGCCAGCAGCACCTTCAGGGACCCCTACGAGCAGTACTTC. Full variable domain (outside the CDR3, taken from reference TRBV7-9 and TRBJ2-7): DTGVSQNPRHKITKRGQNVTFRCDPISEHNRLYWYRQTLGQGPEFLTYFQNEAQLEKSRLLSDRFSAERPKGSFSTLEIQRTEQGDSAMYLCASSTFRDPYEQYFGPGTRLTVT.

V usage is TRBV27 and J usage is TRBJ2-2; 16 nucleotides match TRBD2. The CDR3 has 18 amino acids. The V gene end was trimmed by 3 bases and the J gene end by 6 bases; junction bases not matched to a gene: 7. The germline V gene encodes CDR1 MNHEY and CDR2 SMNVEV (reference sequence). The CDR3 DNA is TGTGCCAGCAGTTTTCAGGGACTAGCGGGGGGGCAAGCCGGGGAGCTGTTTTTT. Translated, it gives CASSFQGLAGGQAGELFF.

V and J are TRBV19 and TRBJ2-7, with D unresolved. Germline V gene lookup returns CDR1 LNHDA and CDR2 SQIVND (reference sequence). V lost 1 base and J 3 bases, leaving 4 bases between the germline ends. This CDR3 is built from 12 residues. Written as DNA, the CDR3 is TGTGCCAGTAGTATAGGTAACTACGAGCAGTACTTC. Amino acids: CASSIGNYEQYF.

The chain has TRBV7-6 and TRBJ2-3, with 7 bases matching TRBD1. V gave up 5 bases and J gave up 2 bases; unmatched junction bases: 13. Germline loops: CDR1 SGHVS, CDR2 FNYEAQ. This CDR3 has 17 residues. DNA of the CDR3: TGTGCCAGCAGCAATAGGGACAGCTCCACATACACAGATACGCAGTATTTT. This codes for CASSNRDSSTYTDTQYF.

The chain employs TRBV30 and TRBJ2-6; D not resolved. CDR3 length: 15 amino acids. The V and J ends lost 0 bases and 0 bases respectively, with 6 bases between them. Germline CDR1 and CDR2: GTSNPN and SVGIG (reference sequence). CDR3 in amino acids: CAWSVGFSGANVLTF. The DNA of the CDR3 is TGTGCCTGGAGTGTTGGGTTCTCTGGGGCCAACGTCCTGACTTTC.

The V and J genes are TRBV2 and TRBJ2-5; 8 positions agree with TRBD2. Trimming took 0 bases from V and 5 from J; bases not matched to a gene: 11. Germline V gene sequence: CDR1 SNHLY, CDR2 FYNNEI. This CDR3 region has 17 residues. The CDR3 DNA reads TGTGCCAGCAGTGAAGCCCCTCCAGCGGGGGTTCTTGAGACCCAGTACTTC. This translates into CASSEAPPAGVLETQYF. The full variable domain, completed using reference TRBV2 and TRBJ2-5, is EPEVTQTPSHQVTQMGQEVILRCVPISNHLYFYWYRQILGQKVEFLVSFYNNEISEKSEIFDDQFSVERPDGSNFTLKIRSTKLEDSAMYFCASSEAPPAGVLETQYFGPGTRLLVL.

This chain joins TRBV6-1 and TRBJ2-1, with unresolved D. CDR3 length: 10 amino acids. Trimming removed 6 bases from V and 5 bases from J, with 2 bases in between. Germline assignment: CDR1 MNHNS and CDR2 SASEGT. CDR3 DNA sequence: TGTGCCAGCAGACACAATGAGCAGTTCTTC. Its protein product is CASRHNEQFF.

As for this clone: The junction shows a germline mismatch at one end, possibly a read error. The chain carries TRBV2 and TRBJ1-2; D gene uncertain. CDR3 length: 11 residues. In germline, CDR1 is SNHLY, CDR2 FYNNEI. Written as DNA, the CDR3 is TGTACCAGCGGACCAGGAGATGGCTACACCTTC. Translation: CTSGPGDGYTF.

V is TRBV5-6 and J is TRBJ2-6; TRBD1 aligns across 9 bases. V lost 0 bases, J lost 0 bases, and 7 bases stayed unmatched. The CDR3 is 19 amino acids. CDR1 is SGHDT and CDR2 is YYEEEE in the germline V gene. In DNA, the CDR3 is TGTGCCAGCAGCTTGGACGGGACAGGGTTAACCTCTGGGGCCAACGTCCTGACTTTC. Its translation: CASSLDGTGLTSGANVLTF.